The T cell receptor beta chain described here comes from a study of T-cell reconstitution after alpha-beta-depleted transplantation in children. Findings and limits, study-wide: The authors attributed T-cell counts and diversity one year after transplant mostly to newly produced T cells. About two months after transplant, alpha-beta T cells reportedly came from several hundred expanded graft clones. Surviving recipient T cells and thymic progenitors produced the high day-60 TCRbeta diversity seen in some patients.

In this sample, this clonotype turned up a few times. Antigen specificity is unknown. Germline V CDR1 and CDR2: SGHRS, YFSETQ. The V end lost 6 bases, the J end lost 0 bases, and 14 bases lay between the germline ends. This CDR3 is 15 amino acids long. Researchers prepared the TCRbeta library using unique molecular identifiers, the study reports. TCRdb analysed the PCR reads with MiXCR anew, one entry per CDR3 protein. Of 800,000 to 1,000,000 distinct CDR3 sequences in the sample, roughly 29% were seen once. This chain connects TRBV5-1 to TRBJ2-3, with TRBD2 as a possible D gene (6 bases). This sequence originates from a boy less than two years old who had a stem cell transplant for SCID, so the T cells may come from the graft donor. The sequences come from PBMCs, mostly from graft donor cells, collected 360 days after TCRalphabeta/CD19-depleted stem cell transplant. In nucleotides, the CDR3 is TGCGCCAGCACTTATTCCGGGGGAAGCACAGATACGCAGTATTTT. Amino acid sequence: CASTYSGGSTDTQYF.